These 26 T cell receptor beta chains were sequenced from one sample in a study of radiation and T cells in renal cell carcinoma. This table comes from immunoSEQ multiplex PCR, and its TCRdb copy is limited to in-frame clones, with some not included. The sample contains approximately 16,000 clones, around 60% of which appear only once. Treatment given: treatment-naive control, cytoreductive nephrectomy. The sequences come from tumor tissue, collected from a patient whose treatment was nephrectomy without radiotherapy. The receptors here all came from a man aged 50-60 years with renal cell carcinoma.

V and J are TRBV4-1 and TRBJ1-5, with D perhaps matching TRBD1 (5 bases). The CDR3 is made up of 15 amino acids. The ends were cut back, 0 bases at V and 9 bases at J, with 15 bases in the middle. Germline lookup yields CDR1 MGHRA and CDR2 YSYEKL. CDR3 sequence reads: CASSQDEWTSAPQHF. CDR3 DNA sequence: TGCGCCAGCAGCCAAGATGAGTGGACATCAGCGCCCCAGCATTTT.

In this sample, this clone turned up a few times. The chain uses TRBV7-9 and TRBJ1-2; the D is unclear. The CDR3 totals 10 residues. Germline V gene sequence: CDR1 SEHNR, CDR2 FQNEAQ (reference sequence). Trimming removed 1 base at V and 8 bases at J, with 2 bases between. CDR3 loop: CASSLDGYTF. In DNA form, the CDR3 reads TGTGCCAGCAGCTTAGACGGCTACACCTTC.

The chain uses TRBV11-3 and TRBJ2-2; D is ambiguous. The CDR3 covers 13 residues. Per the germline V gene, CDR1 is SGHNT and CDR2 is YENEEA. V dropped 1 base and J dropped 4 bases, with 4 bases sitting between them. Written as DNA, the CDR3 is TGTGCCAGCAGCTTAGTGGCCACCGGGGAGCTGTTTTTT. It yields the protein CASSLVATGELFF.

The chain uses TRBV6-6 and TRBJ2-3, with TRBD1 matching over 9 bases. V lost 10 bases and J lost 1; bases outside the gene matches: 9. CDR3 length: 15 residues. Germline CDR1 reads MNHNY; CDR2 reads SVGAGI (reference sequence). DNA of the CDR3: TGTGCCACCAGAGAAAGGGACAGGGGCACAGATACGCAGTATTTT. The encoded protein is CATRERDRGTDTQYF.

In regard to this clone: The sample carries other DNA sequences with the same CDR3. The chain's CDR3 is CASSSKRGGGETQYF. CDR3 DNA: TGTGCCAGCAGCTCCAAAAGGGGAGGAGGGGAGACCCAGTACTTC. The chain has TRBV5-4 and TRBJ2-5; a weak D match, TRBD2 (6 bases). The V gene lost 3 bases and the J gene lost 5 bases, with 17 bases spanning the gap. There are 15 residues in the CDR3. Germline V gene data show CDR1 as SGHNT and CDR2 as YYREEE (reference sequence).

V is TRBV28 and J is TRBJ2-7, with 9 bases identical to TRBD2. The V gene's germline CDR1 is MDHEN and CDR2 SYDVKM. Trimming at V came to 3 bases and at J to 2 bases, leaving 23 bases not matched to a gene. This CDR3 is built from 21 residues. CDR3 loop: CASSFRGGGAREGVAPYEQYF. The CDR3 nucleotides read TGTGCCAGCAGTTTTCGTGGCGGGGGGGCCCGGGAGGGGGTGGCCCCCTACGAGCAGTACTTC.

The chain employs TRBV21-1 and TRBJ1-1; TRBD1 is taken as the D call from the table, unchecked against the DNA. TRBV21-1 is shown as a pseudogene. CDR3 length: 20 residues. For the CDR3, the DNA is TGTGCCAGCAGCAAAGTAGAGAAGACAGGAGTCCCCGCGATGAACACTGAAGCTTTCTTT. Its translation is CASSKVEKTGVPAMNTEAFF.

In its sample, this clone ranks as medium-sized. The chain is built from TRBV19 and TRBJ2-7, with D possibly being TRBD2 (5 bases). The CDR3 extends over 14 amino acids. In germline, CDR1 is LNHDA, CDR2 SQIVND (reference sequence). V gave up 5 bases and J gave up 4 bases, with 15 bases separating them. CDR3 bases: TGTGCCAGTAGTTCTAACCCCGGACTTTACGAGCAGTACTTC. It is translated as CASSSNPGLYEQYF.

The V call is TRBV7-9, the J call TRBJ2-7; 8 positions match TRBD1. There are 13 residues in the CDR3. The germline V gene has CDR1 SEHNR and CDR2 FQNEAQ (reference sequence). V lost 5 bases to trimming and J lost 8 bases; unmatched junction nucleotides: 8. The CDR3 coding sequence is TGTGCCAGCAGCCAGGGGGCAGTCCACCAGCAGTACTTC. Amino acids: CASSQGAVHQQYF. Full variable domain (missing parts from reference TRBV7-9 and TRBJ2-7): DTGVSQNPRHKITKRGQNVTFRCDPISEHNRLYWYRQTLGQGPEFLTYFQNEAQLEKSRLLSDRFSAERPKGSFSTLEIQRTEQGDSAMYLCASSQGAVHQQYFGPGTRLTVT.

This chain links TRBV7-9 with TRBJ2-6; no clear D gene. Trimming left V 5 bases short and J 2 bases short, with 7 bases between. The CDR3 sequence is 14 residues long. From germline, CDR1 is SEHNR and CDR2 FQNEAQ (reference sequence). In nucleotides, the CDR3 is TGTGCCAGCAGCCCAAAGGCTGGGGCCAACGTCCTGACTTTC. It encodes CASSPKAGANVLTF.

The rearrangement links TRBV4-1 to TRBJ1-2; a weak D match, TRBD1 (5 bases). V was pared by 0 bases and J by 8 bases, with 13 bases between. Germline V lookup: CDR1 MGHRA, CDR2 YSYEKL. The CDR3 covers 14 residues. The CDR3 protein is CASSQDQGRGGYTF. The CDR3 region has the DNA TGCGCCAGCAGCCAAGATCAAGGGAGGGGCGGCTACACCTTC.

The gene calls are TRBV14 and TRBJ1-3; no clear D. The CDR3 length is 16 residues. Germline V CDR1 and CDR2: SGHDN, FVKESK. Deletions cut 0 bases from V and 8 bases from J, with 17 bases between. This CDR3 reads CASSQEAGLGFHTIYF. The CDR3 DNA reads TGTGCCAGCAGCCAAGAAGCAGGACTAGGTTTTCACACCATATATTTT. Using reference TRBV14 and TRBJ1-3 for the parts outside the CDR3, the full variable domain is EAGVTQFPSHSVIEKGQTVTLRCDPISGHDNLYWYRRVMGKEIKFLLHFVKESKQDESGMPNNRFLAERTGGTYSTLKVQPAELEDSGVYFCASSQEAGLGFHTIYFGEGSWLTVV.

This clone has more than one count but fewer than ten. The genes are TRBV7-9 and TRBJ2-7, with 8 bases aligning to TRBD2. This CDR3 is 15 amino acids long. Trimming removed 6 bases from V and 4 bases from J; junction bases left unmatched: 11. CDR1 SEHNR and CDR2 FQNEAQ come from the germline V gene (reference sequence). The CDR3 DNA reads as TGTGCCAGCAGTTACTCGGGGGGGAGTGAATACGAGCAGTACTTC. Translation gives CASSYSGGSEYEQYF.

This clone turned up a few times. This rearrangement joins TRBV28 to TRBJ2-7; 10 bases match TRBD2. Germline V gives CDR1 MDHEN, CDR2 SYDVKM. The CDR3 contains 15 residues. V shed 6 bases, J shed 6 bases, and the junction held 11 bases outside the gene matches. Written as DNA, the CDR3 is TGTGCCAGCAGCAATCCCACTAGCGGGAAAGGCGAGCAGTACTTC. Amino acid sequence: CASSNPTSGKGEQYF. The whole variable domain, filled in from reference TRBV28 and TRBJ2-7, reads DVKVTQSSRYLVKRTGEKVFLECVQDMDHENMFWYRQDPGLGLRLIYFSYDVKMKEKGDIPEGYSVSREKKERFSLILESASTNQTSMYLCASSNPTSGKGEQYFGPGTRLTVT.

The chain recombines TRBV6-1 with TRBJ1-5; no clear D gene. Germline V CDR1 and CDR2: MNHNS, SASEGT. The CDR3 is made up of 15 amino acids. Trimming shortened V by 2 bases and J by 4 bases, and 12 bases separated the two germline ends. In DNA form, the CDR3 reads TGTGCCAGCAGTGAAACGGGCACAGAGAATCAGCCCCAGCATTTT. Its translation: CASSETGTENQPQHF.

This clone turned up a few times. The chain has TRBV5-1 and TRBJ2-5; D is unresolved. From germline, CDR1 is SGHRS and CDR2 YFSETQ. The ends were cut back, 4 bases at V and 4 bases at J, with 11 bases in the middle. CDR3 size: 13 residues. This CDR3 reads CASSPLGSETQYF. DNA for the CDR3: TGCGCCAGCAGCCCTTTGGGGTCAGAGACCCAGTACTTC. The full variable domain, completed using reference TRBV5-1 and TRBJ2-5, is KAGVTQTPRYLIKTRGQQVTLSCSPISGHRSVSWYQQTPGQGLQFLFEYFSETQRNKGNFPGRFSGRQFSNSRSEMNVSTLELGDSALYLCASSPLGSETQYFGPGTRLLVL.

The chain combines TRBV19 with TRBJ2-2; either TRBD1 or TRBD2 may fit D (5 bases each). With 2 bases removed from V and 4 bases from J, the gap between germline ends came to 8 bases. Germline CDR1 LNHDA, CDR2 SQIVND (reference sequence). The CDR3 consists of 14 residues. CDR3 in DNA: TGTGCCAGTAGTATATCGGGACGCACCGGGGAGCTGTTTTTT. Translation gives CASSISGRTGELFF. Combining the CDR3 with reference TRBV19 and TRBJ2-2 gives the whole variable domain DGGITQSPKYLFRKEGQNVTLSCEQNLNHDAMYWYRQDPGQGLRLIYYSQIVNDFQKGDIAEGYSVSREKKESFPLTVTSAQKNPTAFYLCASSISGRTGELFFGEGSRLTVL.

The genes are TRBV20-1 and TRBJ1-1, with no clear D. This CDR3 is 11 amino acids long. V lost 0 bases to trimming and J lost 12 bases, with 11 bases between them. CDR1 and CDR2 from the germline V gene are DFQATT and SNEGSKA (reference sequence). CDR3 protein: CSARDMTGTFF. CDR3 bases: TGCAGTGCTAGAGATATGACGGGAACTTTCTTT.

The V and J genes are TRBV15 and TRBJ2-3; D is unresolved. Germline V CDR1 and CDR2: LNHNV, YYDKDF (reference sequence). The V and J ends lost 1 base and 3 bases respectively, with 8 bases between them. The CDR3 extends over 14 amino acids. The CDR3 spells CATSRGKETDTQYF. As DNA, the CDR3 is TGTGCCACCAGCAGAGGGAAGGAAACAGATACGCAGTATTTT.

The chain uses TRBV5-1 and TRBJ1-6; D possibly corresponds to TRBD1 (5 bases). V lost 4 bases and J lost 9, with 11 bases in between. The length of the CDR3 is 13 residues. Germline V gene lookup returns CDR1 SGHRS and CDR2 YFSETQ. This chain's CDR3 is CASSGDGGSPLHF. The CDR3 nucleotides are TGCGCCAGCAGCGGGGACGGGGGTTCACCCCTCCACTTT.

In regard to this clone: In the same sample, other DNA sequences code for this CDR3. J is TRBJ2-1 and V is TRBV4-1; D not certain. The CDR3 runs 14 residues. CDR1 and CDR2 (germline): MGHRA, YSYEKL. The V end was cut by 0 bases, the J end by 3 bases, with 6 bases between. Here the CDR3 DNA reads TGCGCCAGCAGCCAAGAGCCTAGCTACAATGAGCAGTTCTTC. Protein: CASSQEPSYNEQFF.

A few counts support this clone. A read error may account for a junction end that differs from germline. The gene calls are TRBV29-1 and TRBJ2-2; D perhaps matches TRBD2 (6 bases). Germline V gene data show CDR1 as SQVTM and CDR2 as ANQGSEA. CDR3 size: 12 residues. The DNA of the CDR3 is TGCAGTGTTGAGGGAGGCACCGGGGAGCTGTTTTTT. Translating it yields CSVEGGTGELFF.

The V gene is TRBV4-1, the J gene TRBJ2-3; the match to TRBD2 covers 11 bases. The CDR3 runs 15 residues. Germline-derived CDR1 and CDR2 are MGHRA and YSYEKL. The V and J ends lost 11 bases and 2 bases, in that order; junction bases with no gene match: 9. In DNA form, the CDR3 reads TGCGCCTGTCGTAGCGGGGGGGTGTCCACAGATACGCAGTATTTT. As protein: CACRSGGVSTDTQYF.

V gene TRBV4-1 combines with J gene TRBJ1-1, with 8 bases identical to TRBD1. V shed 1 base, J shed 4 bases, and the junction held 20 bases outside the gene matches. The CDR3 has 20 amino acids. Per the germline V gene, CDR1 is MGHRA and CDR2 is YSYEKL. The DNA for the CDR3 is TGCGCCAGCAGCCAAGGTCATCCCGGGACAGGCGCGGCCGGGGTCACTGAAGCTTTCTTT. Translated: CASSQGHPGTGAAGVTEAFF.

This clone was counted a single time. V usage is TRBV10-3 and J usage is TRBJ2-7; 10 bases align to TRBD2. The CDR3 extends over 14 amino acids. Germline loops: CDR1 ENHRY, CDR2 SYGVKD. Germline trimming cut 10 bases from V and 2 bases from J; bases unmatched to any gene: 8. The CDR3 sequence: CASIEREGPYEQYF. CDR3 sequence (DNA): TGTGCCAGTATCGAGCGGGAGGGCCCCTACGAGCAGTACTTC.

The chain has TRBV13 and TRBJ2-1; 10 positions agree with TRBD2. J gave up 4 bases and V 5 bases, and 11 bases lay outside the gene matches. The CDR3 loop spans 17 amino acids. Germline lookup yields CDR1 PRHDT and CDR2 FYEKMQ (reference sequence). The CDR3 here is CASSHLPAGGGYNEQFF. As DNA, the CDR3 is TGTGCCAGCAGCCACCTCCCAGCGGGAGGGGGTTACAATGAGCAGTTCTTC.